Below are 12 T cell receptor beta chains sequenced from a single sample in a study of T cell clones after liver transplantation. Sequenced by immunoSEQ multiplex PCR; TCRdb stores in-frame clones only, minus some. The table records more than 75,000 clones, roughly four fifths of them present only once. This sample comprised CD4+ T cells from blood, obtained around 45 months after liver transplant. The receptors derive from a human patient who received a liver transplant. A share of the T cells may be of graft donor origin.

The chain's CDR3 is CASSLITVEGYTF. The CDR3 DNA follows: TGTGCCAGCTCACTTATAACGGTGGAGGGCTACACCTTC. The gene calls are TRBV18 and TRBJ1-2, with D hard to call. There are 13 residues in the CDR3. Between the trimmed V and J ends, which lost 4 bases and 8 bases, there was a span of 14 bases. The germline CDR1 and CDR2 sequences are KGHSH and LQKENI.

The chain employs TRBV5-4 and TRBJ2-3, with 8 bases identical to TRBD1. The CDR3 has 16 amino acids. V trimming: 3 bases; J trimming: 2 bases; junction bases outside the gene matches: 8. The germline V gene encodes CDR1 SGHNT and CDR2 YYREEE (reference sequence). The CDR3, as DNA: TGTGCCAGCAGCTGGGGGGACAGGATCGACACAGATACGCAGTATTTT. Translating gives CASSWGDRIDTDTQYF.

As concerns this clone: Other DNA variants within this sample encode the same CDR3. The gene calls are TRBV6-5 and TRBJ1-3, with 8 positions matching TRBD1. V lost 4 bases and J lost 4; bases outside the gene matches: 6. This CDR3 spans 15 amino acids. Germline CDR1 reads MNHEY; CDR2 reads SVGAGI. Here the CDR3 DNA reads TGTGCCAGCAGTTTGACAGGGGTGGAAGGAAACACCATATATTTT. It translates to CASSLTGVEGNTIYF.

V and J are TRBV5-1 and TRBJ1-4, with TRBD1 as a possible D gene (6 bases). The CDR3 loop spans 15 amino acids. CDR1 SGHRS and CDR2 YFSETQ come from the germline V gene. V lost 6 bases to trimming and J lost 7 bases, with 19 bases between them. The CDR3 nucleotides read TGCGCCAGCACCGGGGGCGGAGGTGGAGGTGAAAAACTGTTTTTT. It yields the protein CASTGGGGGGEKLFF. The full variable domain, rest sourced from reference TRBV5-1 and TRBJ1-4, is KAGVTQTPRYLIKTRGQQVTLSCSPISGHRSVSWYQQTPGQGLQFLFEYFSETQRNKGNFPGRFSGRQFSNSRSEMNVSTLELGDSALYLCASTGGGGGGEKLFFGSGTQLSVL.

This clone was seen more than once but under ten times. The gene calls are TRBV27 and TRBJ1-2, with 8 bases lining up with TRBD1. The CDR3 is 17 residues long. Germline values: CDR1 MNHEY, CDR2 SMNVEV (reference sequence). The junction had 15 bases not matched to a gene; V was cut back by 5 bases and J by 4 bases. The CDR3 protein is CASSPQGAGDRIYGYTF. The DNA of the CDR3 is TGTGCCAGCAGTCCTCAGGGGGCGGGGGACCGCATCTATGGCTACACCTTC.

V gene TRBV6-1 combines with J gene TRBJ1-1, with D possibly being TRBD1 (5 bases). From germline, CDR1 is MNHNS and CDR2 SASEGT. CDR3 length: 14 amino acids. V was trimmed by 4 bases and J by 4 bases, leaving 13 bases between them. DNA for the CDR3: TGTGCCAGCAGTGCTCTGACGGGGGGCACTGAAGCTTTCTTT. Translating gives CASSALTGGTEAFF.

The V call is TRBV11-2, the J call TRBJ2-2, with unresolved D. Looked up from germline, CDR1 is SGHAT and CDR2 is FQNNGV. The germline V and J ends were trimmed by 3 bases and 5 bases, with 4 bases remaining between them. CDR3 length: 12 amino acids. The CDR3: CASSFWTGELFF. Written as DNA, the CDR3 is TGTGCCAGCAGCTTTTGGACCGGGGAGCTGTTTTTT.

The V call is TRBV18, the J call TRBJ2-5; 9 positions agree with TRBD1. The ends lost 3 bases at V and 4 bases at J; junction bases unmatched: 6. The V gene's germline CDR1 is KGHSH and CDR2 LQKENI. The CDR3 has 15 residues. The CDR3 coding sequence is TGTGCCAGCTCACCCTTACCACAGGGGGCAGAGACCCAGTACTTC. It encodes CASSPLPQGAETQYF. Combining the CDR3 with reference TRBV18 and TRBJ2-5 gives the whole variable domain NAGVMQNPRHLVRRRGQEARLRCSPMKGHSHVYWYRQLPEEGLKFMVYLQKENIIDESGMPKERFSAEFPKEGPSILRIQQVVRGDSAAYFCASSPLPQGAETQYFGPGTRLLVL.

The gene calls are TRBV27 and TRBJ2-1, with 12 bases fitting TRBD2. J gave up 0 bases and V 7 bases, and 19 bases lay outside the gene matches. The CDR3 has 21 amino acids. Germline CDR1 is MNHEY and CDR2 is SMNVEV (reference sequence). CDR3 amino acids: CASTLRAPGLAGLSSYNEQFF. The CDR3 DNA is TGTGCCAGCACCTTAAGGGCACCGGGACTAGCGGGCCTAAGCTCCTACAATGAGCAGTTCTTC.

This rearrangement joins TRBV7-2 to TRBJ2-3; 9 bases agree with TRBD2. V dropped 5 bases and J dropped 4; count of bases not matched to a gene: 10. Per the germline V gene, CDR1 is SGHTA and CDR2 is FQGNSA. The CDR3 spans 16 residues. The DNA of the CDR3 is TGTGCCAGCAGCACCCGGGGTAGCGGGAGCCCAGATACGCAGTATTTT. Translating gives CASSTRGSGSPDTQYF.

In DNA form, the CDR3 reads TGTGCCAGCAGTTTGCCGGGAGGGAGGGAAAAACTGTTTTTT. Translated: CASSLPGGREKLFF. The V and J genes are TRBV28 and TRBJ1-4; D not resolved. The germline V gene encodes CDR1 MDHEN and CDR2 SYDVKM. This CDR3 region has 14 residues. Trimming took 3 bases from V and 8 from J, leaving 13 bases between them.

This clone has only one observation. This sequence joins TRBV5-1 and TRBJ2-1; TRBD2 aligns across 10 bases. This CDR3 comprises 15 residues. CDR1 is SGHRS and CDR2 is YFSETQ in the germline V gene. Trimming at V came to 4 bases and at J to 5 bases, leaving 6 bases not matched to a gene. In nucleotides, the CDR3 is TGCGCCAGCAGCCCCACTAGCGGGACCGACAATGAGCAGTTCTTC. Protein sequence: CASSPTSGTDNEQFF.